This entry features one T cell receptor beta chain sequence. The antigen remains unidentified. This sample was included in a study of OX40 agonist ivuxolimab in advanced cancers. For the study at large: Cohort: around 83% men, mean age approximately 66, aged about 20 to 90.

Patients were ruled out by autoimmune disease history or systemic immunosuppression. The protocol was immunoSEQ multiplex PCR, while the TCRdb copy is restricted to in-frame clones and leaves out a portion. The sample has about 68,000 clones; more than 75% are singletons. Study findings and constraints: Normalized expansion of T-cell clones was also low for some nonresponders.

The CDR3 runs to 15 residues. V lost 0 bases and J lost 0; bases outside the gene matches: 1. The germline V gene has CDR1 SGHRS and CDR2 YFSETQ. The sequence derives from an adult with an advanced solid tumor such as melanoma, head and neck, liver or kidney cancer. The sample here was CD4+ or CD8+ T cells sorted from blood, taken in a trial of the OX40 agonist ivuxolimab. The rearrangement links TRBV5-1 to TRBJ2-7; TRBD2 matches at 9 bases. The CDR3 DNA is TGCGCCAGCAGCTTGGCAGCGGGAGGCTCCTACGAGCAGTACTTC. It translates to CASSLAAGGSYEQYF.